This T cell receptor (beta chain) appears in the sequencing data of a study of blood T cells in healthy people across ages. A J-beta primer mix and a sample-barcoded 5' primer were used in a second PCR of roughly 6 to 11 cycles. A single record per CDR3 protein comes from TCRdb applying MiXCR to the 5' RACE reads. The data contain fewer than 800,000 distinct CDR3 sequences, just under 25% of them seen just once; the ten biggest clones take up under 10%. This clonotype was observed a handful of times. Its specificity is unknown. After removal of 3 bases from V and 2 bases from J, the junction contained 3 bases not matched to a gene. This CDR3 contains 15 residues. CDR1 is SNHLY and CDR2 is FYNNEI in the germline V gene. Whole-study results and caveats: Compared with aged donors, long-lived donors showed fewer expanded clones, suggesting selection.

The total RNA that was extracted per sample amounted to at least 5.5 micrograms. These data also featured in a second study, about T cells of mothers and their children. That paper notes: Researchers report slightly higher, though non-significant, overlap in related mother-child pairs than in unrelated pairs.

This chain joins TRBV2 and TRBJ2-1; 8 bases line up with TRBD2. Input material: blood. The TCR sequence derives from a boy aged 10-17 years in good health. The CDR3 sequence is CASSDFSGAYNEQFF. CDR3 DNA: TGTGCCAGCAGTGATTTTAGCGGGGCCTACAATGAGCAGTTCTTC. Full variable domain (missing parts from reference TRBV2 and TRBJ2-1): EPEVTQTPSHQVTQMGQEVILRCVPISNHLYFYWYRQILGQKVEFLVSFYNNEISEKSEIFDDQFSVERPDGSNFTLKIRSTKLEDSAMYFCASSDFSGAYNEQFFGPGTRLTVL.